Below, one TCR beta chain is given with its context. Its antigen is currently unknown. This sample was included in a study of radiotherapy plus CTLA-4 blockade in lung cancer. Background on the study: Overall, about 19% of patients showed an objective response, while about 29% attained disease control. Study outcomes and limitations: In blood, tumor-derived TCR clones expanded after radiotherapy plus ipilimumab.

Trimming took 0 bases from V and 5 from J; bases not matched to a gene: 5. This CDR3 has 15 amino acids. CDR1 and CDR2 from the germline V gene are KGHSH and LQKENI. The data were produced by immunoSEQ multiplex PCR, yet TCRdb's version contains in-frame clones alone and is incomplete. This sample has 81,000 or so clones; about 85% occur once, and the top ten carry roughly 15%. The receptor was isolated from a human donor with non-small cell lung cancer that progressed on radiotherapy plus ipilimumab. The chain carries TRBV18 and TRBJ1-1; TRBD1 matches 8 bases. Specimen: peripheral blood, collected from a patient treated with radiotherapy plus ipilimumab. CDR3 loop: CASSPPNRGKTEAFF. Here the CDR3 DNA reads TGTGCCAGCTCACCACCTAACAGGGGGAAGACTGAAGCTTTCTTT.